The next 17 T cell receptor beta chains were all read from a single sample in a study of blood T cell repertoires in COVID-19. Assay: immunoSEQ multiplex PCR; the TCRdb copy retains only in-frame clones and omits some. The repertoire has a few hundred thousand clones, about four fifths of them found once; the top ten carry 6.8%. The source material was PBMCs or T cells enriched from blood (not recorded which). These receptors were obtained from a woman between 40 and 50 years old who had recovered from COVID-19.

In this sample, this clone turned up once. The rearrangement uses TRBV9 and TRBJ1-2, with TRBD1 matching over 8 bases. The CDR3 spans 14 residues. The germline V gene has CDR1 SGDLS and CDR2 YYNGEE. V shed 3 bases and J 0 bases; nucleotides not matched to a gene: 1. The CDR3 DNA reads TGTGCCAGCAGCGGGACAGGGACTAACTATGGCTACACCTTC. Translated, it gives CASSGTGTNYGYTF.

The chain joins TRBV5-4 to TRBJ2-2, with D possibly being TRBD2 (5 bases). The germline gives CDR1 SGHNT, CDR2 YYREEE (reference sequence). V shed 2 bases and J shed 1 base, with 9 bases lying between them. This CDR3 region has 15 residues. The CDR3 spells CASSLAVGNTGELFF. CDR3 coding DNA: TGTGCCAGCAGCTTAGCGGTTGGGAACACCGGGGAGCTGTTTTTT.

V gene TRBV5-1 combines with J gene TRBJ2-1; D uncertain. This CDR3 is 14 amino acids long. Trimming removed 0 bases at V and 3 bases at J, with 7 bases between. The V gene's germline CDR1 is SGHRS and CDR2 YFSETQ. The CDR3 DNA sequence: TGCGCCAGCAGCTTGGCTCAGAACTACAATGAGCAGTTCTTC. Amino acid sequence: CASSLAQNYNEQFF.

This clone occurred a few times. The chain joins TRBV7-6 to TRBJ1-2, with TRBD1 identical over 7 bases. The CDR3 has 12 amino acids. Germline CDR1 is SGHVS and CDR2 is FNYEAQ. The junction had 3 bases not matched to a gene; V was cut back by 6 bases and J by 5 bases. The CDR3 here is CASSSQGYGYTF. CDR3 sequence (DNA): TGTGCCAGCAGTTCACAGGGGTATGGCTACACCTTC.

The rearrangement uses TRBV28 and TRBJ1-2, with TRBD1 identical over 7 bases. The germline CDR1 and CDR2 sequences are MDHEN and SYDVKM. With 6 bases clipped from V and 7 bases from J, the junction kept 11 bases outside the gene matches. The CDR3 covers 14 residues. The CDR3 DNA sequence: TGTGCCAGCAGCCTCGACAGGGCTATTTCTGGCTACACCTTC. The encoded protein is CASSLDRAISGYTF.

The chain recombines TRBV30 with TRBJ1-2; the D gene is possibly TRBD1 (6 bases). V was clipped by 7 bases and J by 2 bases, with 11 bases between them. This CDR3 is built from 12 residues. The V gene's germline CDR1 is GTSNPN and CDR2 SVGIG (reference sequence). The CDR3 bases are TGTGCCTTACAAACAGGGAACTATGGCTACACCTTC. Translation: CALQTGNYGYTF.

The genes are TRBV5-4 and TRBJ2-7, with 7 bases fitting TRBD2. Per the germline V gene, CDR1 is SGHNT and CDR2 is YYREEE (reference sequence). The CDR3 length is 14 residues. The ends lost 0 bases at V and 3 bases at J; junction bases unmatched: 3. The CDR3 loop is CASSLAGGIYEQYF. CDR3 bases: TGTGCCAGCAGCTTGGCGGGAGGAATCTACGAGCAGTACTTC.

This chain uses TRBV9 with TRBJ1-2; D is unresolved. Between the trimmed V and J ends, which lost 1 base and 0 bases, there was a span of 4 bases. The CDR3 totals 13 residues. CDR1 SGDLS and CDR2 YYNGEE come from the germline V gene. The CDR3: CASSVLANYGYTF. The CDR3 DNA follows: TGTGCCAGCAGCGTACTAGCTAACTATGGCTACACCTTC.

The chain combines TRBV27 with TRBJ2-2; D possibly corresponds to TRBD2 (6 bases). This CDR3 contains 15 residues. V was pared by 6 bases and J by 3 bases, with 14 bases between. Germline V lookup: CDR1 MNHEY, CDR2 SMNVEV (reference sequence). CDR3 DNA sequence: TGTGCCAGCAGAACCACCGGGGGACACACCGGGGAGCTGTTTTTT. It translates to CASRTTGGHTGELFF.

This chain uses TRBV27 with TRBJ1-4, with D possibly matching TRBD1 (5 bases). The V end lost 3 bases, the J end lost 7 bases, and 15 bases lay between the germline ends. Per germline, CDR1 MNHEY and CDR2 SMNVEV (reference sequence). The CDR3 sequence is 15 residues long. Here the CDR3 DNA reads TGTGCCAGCAGTTTCGGGGGGTCATCATCTGAAAAACTGTTTTTT. Protein product: CASSFGGSSSEKLFF.

The CDR3 coding sequence is TGTGCCAGCTCATCGGACAGTGGGTCCACTGAAGCTTTCTTT. This encodes CASSSDSGSTEAFF. V is TRBV18 and J is TRBJ1-1; possible D gene TRBD1, 6 bases. CDR1 and CDR2 (germline): KGHSH, LQKENI. Deletions cut 5 bases from V and 4 bases from J, with 14 bases between. The CDR3 contains 14 residues.

This chain joins TRBV11-2 and TRBJ1-1; perhaps TRBD1 as D (6 bases). The V end was cut by 6 bases, the J end by 3 bases, with 17 bases between. This CDR3 comprises 15 residues. In germline, CDR1 is SGHAT, CDR2 FQNNGV. This CDR3 is CASRIPGTRDTEAFF. The CDR3 nucleotides are TGTGCCAGCAGGATTCCCGGGACAAGGGACACTGAAGCTTTCTTT. Full variable domain (remainder filled in from reference TRBV11-2 and TRBJ1-1): EAGVAQSPRYKIIEKRQSVAFWCNPISGHATLYWYQQILGQGPKLLIQFQNNGVVDDSQLPKDRFSAERLKGVDSTLKIQPAKLEDSAVYLCASRIPGTRDTEAFFGQGTRLTVV.

The chain links TRBV7-2 to TRBJ2-3; no clear D. V lost 4 bases, J lost 5 bases, and 10 bases lay in between. Germline values: CDR1 SGHTA, CDR2 FQGNSA. The CDR3 loop spans 13 amino acids. The CDR3 bases are TGTGCCAGCAGCTCCAGACATGGAGATACGCAGTATTTT. Encoded protein: CASSSRHGDTQYF.

The rearrangement joins TRBV19 to TRBJ2-7; D is undetermined. CDR3 length: 15 residues. Looked up from germline, CDR1 is LNHDA and CDR2 is SQIVND (reference sequence). Trimming took 5 bases from V and 6 from J, leaving 20 bases between them. The CDR3 here is CASSSASPRPGEQYF. DNA for the CDR3: TGTGCCAGTAGTTCCGCGAGTCCTCGTCCGGGCGAGCAGTACTTC.

The chain recombines TRBV28 with TRBJ2-1, with D hard to call. V lost 1 base and J 0 bases, leaving 4 bases between the germline ends. This CDR3 has 14 amino acids. Germline CDR1 MDHEN, CDR2 SYDVKM. In DNA, the CDR3 is TGTGCCAGCAGTTTATCGAGCTCCTACAATGAGCAGTTCTTC. It encodes CASSLSSSYNEQFF.

The chain is built from TRBV25-1 and TRBJ1-6; 8 nucleotides line up with TRBD1. The junction had 11 bases not matched to a gene; V was cut back by 4 bases and J by 6 bases. Germline V gives CDR1 MGHDK, CDR2 SYGVNS. There are 17 residues in the CDR3. CDR3 sequence: CASSGPGGGGSNSPLHF. DNA for the CDR3: TGTGCCAGCAGTGGCCCAGGGGGCGGCGGGTCTAATTCACCCCTCCACTTT.

The V call is TRBV11-2, the J call TRBJ1-6; TRBD1 is a possible D gene (5 bases). Germline lookup yields CDR1 SGHAT and CDR2 FQNNGV. Deletions cut 5 bases from V and 9 bases from J, with 11 bases between. The length of the CDR3 is 13 residues. CDR3 in DNA: TGTGCCAGCAGCCCCCCTAGGGGTTCACCCCTCCACTTT. As protein: CASSPPRGSPLHF.